This T cell receptor (beta chain) was captured by sequencing in a study of yellow fever vaccine responses in identical twins. Findings and limits, study-wide: Convergence reportedly seemed to mark part of the twins' vaccine T cell response, with personalization marking the rest.

The V gene lost 3 bases and the J gene lost 5 bases, with 10 bases spanning the gap. CDR1 is SQVTM, CDR2 ANQGSEA, per germline. The CDR3 contains 12 residues. This clonotype was found a few times. Its antigen is as yet unknown. TCRdb independently ran MiXCR on the RT-PCR reads; one entry per CDR3 protein. The sample lists about 16,000 distinct CDR3 sequences, about four fifths occurring once. The sequence was obtained from a young woman who received the yellow fever vaccine. The sequencing here drew on T cells from blood (PBMCs), unsorted or a sorted subset (not recorded which), taken before or after yellow fever vaccination (not recorded which). V gene TRBV29-1 combines with J gene TRBJ2-5; D is ambiguous. The CDR3 is CSVDTLLETQYF. The DNA of the CDR3 is TGCAGCGTTGATACTCTTTTGGAGACCCAGTACTTC. Together with reference TRBV29-1 and TRBJ2-5, the CDR3 gives the full variable domain: SAVISQKPSRDICQRGTSLTIQCQVDSQVTMMFWYRQQPGQSLTLIATANQGSEATYESGFVIDKFPISRPNLTFSTLTVSNMSPEDSSIYLCSVDTLLETQYFGPGTRLLVL.